This TCR beta chain is from a study of early stage breast cancer tumors. Each sample had two DNA replicates, around 0.45 ug blood or roughly 1.5 ug tissue. This table comes from immunoSEQ multiplex PCR, and its TCRdb copy is limited to in-frame clones, with some not included. Among around 28,000 clones listed, 55% to 75% were seen once. V lost 10 bases, J lost 4 bases, and 17 bases lay in between. This CDR3 has 14 residues. The germline CDR1 and CDR2 sequences are MNHEY and SVGAGI. Note on this clone: Its target is not known.

Regarding the study as a whole: Tumors had approximately 2.5-fold higher T cell density and higher clonality than adjacent normal breast tissue. Enriched TCRB sequences shared across patients were mostly commonly generated sequences.

The source is a person aged 50 to 59 with breast cancer. Material for sequencing was blood. The genes are TRBV6-5 and TRBJ2-1; possibly TRBD2 for D (5 bases). The CDR3 DNA reads as TGTGCCACCCAGATGTACCGAGGGTACAATGAGCAGTTCTTC. It encodes CATQMYRGYNEQFF.